This T cell receptor beta chain was recovered during a study of T cell repertoires in cytomegalovirus infection. Study-wide background: Carrying CMV and the relevant HLA type showed in public TCR beta signatures.

Study outcomes and limitations: Predominance within the ex vivo response was attributable to HLA-C-restricted CMV-specific TCR beta clonotypes.

Via MiXCR, TCRdb re-called the reads, giving one row per CDR3 protein. The repertoire holds just over 300,000 distinct CDR3 sequences, with roughly 17% as singletons. This clonotype was counted at least ten times. Antigen: not known. The clonotype comes from a human donor in good health (CMV status not recorded). Some clones in this sample may be carry-over from other donors' samples. Sequencing was carried out using PBMCs.

CDR3 in DNA: TGTGCCAGCAGCACGAGAACGGGGAGGGAGGGGAGCAATCAGCCCCAGCATTTT. Its translation is CASSTRTGREGSNQPQHF. The chain employs TRBV7-2 and TRBJ1-5; D is perhaps TRBD1 (5 bases). The germline V gene has CDR1 SGHTA and CDR2 FQGNSA. The CDR3 is 18 amino acids. With 5 bases removed from V and 1 base from J, the gap between germline ends came to 21 bases.